This record looks at one T cell receptor (beta chain) sequence and its context. What it binds is not known. TCRdb re-called the 5' RACE reads and catalogs CDR3 proteins one per entry, DNA excluded. This repertoire includes a few hundred thousand distinct CDR3 sequences. This specimen belongs to a study of monozygotic twins with inflammatory bowel disease. Overall study findings and caveats: Cells of different T cell subtypes could not be told apart.

CDR3 length: 14 amino acids. Germline CDR1 MNHEY, CDR2 SMNVEV (reference sequence). The receptor was isolated from a human donor with ulcerative colitis or Crohn's disease, or a healthy co-twin of an affected twin (not recorded which). The sequenced sample consisted of blood. V usage is TRBV27 and J usage is TRBJ2-2; absent DNA, TCRdb's TRBD2 call cannot be checked. The CDR3 is CASSFGPNTGELFF.